The 11 T cell receptor beta chains listed next were all sequenced from one sample in a study of tumor and adjacent non-tumor tissue in lung cancer. The template was RNA from unsorted bulk tissue. The normal lung tissue was taken more than 3 cm from the tumor edge. The library came from three nested PCR rounds adapted from ARM-PCR protocols. TCRdb passed the multiplex PCR reads through MiXCR, listing each CDR3 protein once. The sample lists some 99,000 distinct CDR3 sequences; roughly two thirds were seen once. Sequencing input: distant non-tumor lung tissue. The receptor source for this set is a man aged 55-75 years with non-small cell lung cancer.

This clonotype was recorded a few times. Being one base from a much bigger clone, this may be a read error. The chain recombines TRBV28 with TRBJ1-1; 7 bases line up with TRBD1. J was trimmed by 4 bases and V by 3 bases; bases with no gene match: 17. This CDR3 contains 18 residues. CDR1 and CDR2 (germline): MDHEN, SYDVKM. The CDR3 region has the DNA TGTGCCAGCAGTTTTCCTCAGGGGGGGCGGATAGGGGGCACTGAAGCTTTCTTT. Encoded protein: CASSFPQGGRIGGTEAFF. The entire variable domain, with the rest obtained from reference TRBV28 and TRBJ1-1, is as follows: DVKVTQSSRYLVKRTGEKVFLECVQDMDHENMFWYRQDPGLGLRLIYFSYDVKMKEKGDIPEGYSVSREKKERFSLILESASTNQTSMYLCASSFPQGGRIGGTEAFFGQGTRLTVV.

The chain combines TRBV19 with TRBJ2-5, with 8 bases fitting TRBD1. Unmatched junction bases numbered 7, after V lost 8 bases and J lost 5 bases. This CDR3 has 13 amino acids. Germline assignment: CDR1 LNHDA and CDR2 SQIVND (reference sequence). The CDR3 DNA reads TGTGCCAGTCACCCCAGGGGGCGCGAGACCCAGTACTTC. It is translated as CASHPRGRETQYF.

This clonotype occurred a few times. A much larger clonotype is one base distant, so this may be a read error. This chain uses TRBV11-2 with TRBJ2-1, with D tentatively TRBD1 or TRBD2 (6 bases each). Germline CDR1 is SGHAT and CDR2 is FQNNGV. CDR3 length equals 14 residues. The CDR3 loop reads CASSLDGGRNEQLF. In nucleotides, the CDR3 is TGTGCCAGCAGCTTAGACGGGGGCCGCAATGAGCAGCTCTTC.

Regarding this clonotype: The junction shows a germline mismatch at one end, possibly a read error. The chain is built from TRBV6-2 or TRBV6-3 and TRBJ2-5; D possibly uses TRBD1 or TRBD2 (5 bases each). CDR1 is MNHEY, CDR2 SVGEGT, per germline. This CDR3 region has 12 residues. CDR3 residues: CASTGLRETKYF. The DNA of the CDR3 is TGTGCCAGCACAGGACTCAGGGAGACCAAGTACTTC.

For this clonotype: This may arise from a read error, as a much more abundant clone is one base away. V is TRBV5-1 and J is TRBJ1-3; D is possibly TRBD1 (5 bases). The length of the CDR3 is 15 residues. Germline V CDR1 and CDR2: SGHRS, YFSETQ. The V end was cut by 4 bases, the J end by 3 bases, with 14 bases between. The CDR3 nucleotides are TGCGCCAGCAGCGGCTCCCGGACATATGGAAACACCATATATTTT. Translation gives CASSGSRTYGNTIYF.

About this clonotype: A read error may explain this, as a much larger clone is one base away. The chain couples TRBV6-2 or TRBV6-3 to TRBJ2-7, with a possible D match to TRBD2 (5 bases). This CDR3 has 14 amino acids. Germline assignment: CDR1 MNHEY and CDR2 SVGEGT. The CDR3 region is CASGNGDSSYERYF. The DNA for the CDR3 is TGTGCCAGCGGTAACGGGGATAGCTCCTACGAGCGGTACTTC.

The chain couples TRBV12-3 or TRBV12-4 to TRBJ2-3; D is tentatively TRBD1 or TRBD2 (5 bases each). This CDR3 has 11 residues. V lost 8 bases and J 4 bases, leaving 7 bases between the germline ends. The CDR3 DNA is TGTGCCAGCTCGGGACCAGATACGCAGTATTTT. Its protein is CASSGPDTQYF.

This clonotype turned up a few times. This rearrangement joins TRBV4-2 to TRBJ2-1; the D gene is possibly TRBD1 (6 bases). This CDR3 spans 16 amino acids. The V end lost 1 base, the J end lost 7 bases, and 17 bases lay between the germline ends. Looked up from germline, CDR1 is LGHNA and CDR2 is YNFKEQ. The CDR3 nucleotides read TGTGCCAGCAGCCAAGCACAGGGTCCTGTAGTAAATGAGCAGTTCTTC. Residues: CASSQAQGPVVNEQFF.

V and J are TRBV4-1 and TRBJ2-7; 8 bases align to TRBD1. This CDR3 spans 15 amino acids. Germline V CDR1 and CDR2: MGHRA, YSYEKL. The CDR3 region is CTSSQGTGFSYEQYF. Here the CDR3 DNA reads TGCACAAGCAGCCAAGGGACAGGTTTCTCCTACGAGCAGTACTTC.

As regards this clonotype: This could be a read error, since a much larger clone is one nucleotide away. J is TRBJ2-6 and V is TRBV20-1; D call uncertain. Germline V gene sequence: CDR1 DFQATT, CDR2 SNEGSKA (reference sequence). The CDR3 contains 13 residues. This CDR3 reads CIAEPSGANVLTF. DNA of the CDR3: TGCATTGCTGAACCTTCTGGGGCCAACGTCCTGACTTTC.

This clonotype was counted ten times or more. The J gene is TRBJ1-4, the V gene TRBV5-5, with a weak D call TRBD1 (6 bases). The length of the CDR3 is 15 residues. V was pared by 7 bases and J by 6 bases, with 19 bases between. CDR1 is SGHKS, CDR2 YYEKEE, per germline (reference sequence). As DNA, the CDR3 is TGTGCCAGCGGAATGAGCTCAGGGGCTTATGAAAAACTGTTTTTT. This encodes CASGMSSGAYEKLFF.